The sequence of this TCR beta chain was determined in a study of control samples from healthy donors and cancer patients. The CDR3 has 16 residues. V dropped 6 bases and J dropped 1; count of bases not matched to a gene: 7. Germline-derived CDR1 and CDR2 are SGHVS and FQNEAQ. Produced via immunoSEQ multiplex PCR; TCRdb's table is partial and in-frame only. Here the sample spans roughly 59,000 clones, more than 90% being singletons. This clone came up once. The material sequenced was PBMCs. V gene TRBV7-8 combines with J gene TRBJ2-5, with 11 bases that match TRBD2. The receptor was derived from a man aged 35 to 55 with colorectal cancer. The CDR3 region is CASSTLAGGFQETQYF. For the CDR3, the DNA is TGTGCCAGCAGTACTCTAGCGGGGGGTTTCCAAGAGACCCAGTACTTC.